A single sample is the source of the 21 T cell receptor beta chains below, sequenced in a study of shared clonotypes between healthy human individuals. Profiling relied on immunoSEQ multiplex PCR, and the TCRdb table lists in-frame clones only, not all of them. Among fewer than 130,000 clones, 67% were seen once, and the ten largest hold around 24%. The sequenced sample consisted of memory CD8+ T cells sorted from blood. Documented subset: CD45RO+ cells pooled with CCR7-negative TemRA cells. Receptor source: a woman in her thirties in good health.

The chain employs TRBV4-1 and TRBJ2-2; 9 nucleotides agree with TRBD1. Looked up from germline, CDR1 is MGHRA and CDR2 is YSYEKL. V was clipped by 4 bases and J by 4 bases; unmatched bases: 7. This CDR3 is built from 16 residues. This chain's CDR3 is CASSPNRGPSTGELFF. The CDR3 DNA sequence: TGCGCCAGCAGCCCTAACAGGGGGCCCTCCACCGGGGAGCTGTTTTTT.

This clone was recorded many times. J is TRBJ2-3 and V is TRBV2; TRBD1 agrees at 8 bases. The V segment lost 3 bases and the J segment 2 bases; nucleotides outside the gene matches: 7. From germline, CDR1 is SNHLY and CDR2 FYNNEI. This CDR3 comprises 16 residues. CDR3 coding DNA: TGTGCCAGCAGTGAGATGACAGGGGTCAACACAGATACGCAGTATTTT. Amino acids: CASSEMTGVNTDTQYF.

In DNA form, the CDR3 reads TGTGCCAGCAGTTACCCGGGACAGGACACCGGGGAGCTGTTTTTT. It codes for CASSYPGQDTGELFF. The gene calls are TRBV6-5 and TRBJ2-2, with TRBD1 identical over 8 bases. Germline lookup yields CDR1 MNHEY and CDR2 SVGAGI. This CDR3 spans 15 amino acids. The V and J ends lost 2 bases and 3 bases, in that order; junction bases with no gene match: 2.

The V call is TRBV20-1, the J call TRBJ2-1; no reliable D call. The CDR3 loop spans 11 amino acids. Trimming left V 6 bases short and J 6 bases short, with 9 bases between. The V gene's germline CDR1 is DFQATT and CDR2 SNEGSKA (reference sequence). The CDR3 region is CSAGDSNEQFF. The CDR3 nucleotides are TGCAGTGCCGGAGATAGCAATGAGCAGTTCTTC.

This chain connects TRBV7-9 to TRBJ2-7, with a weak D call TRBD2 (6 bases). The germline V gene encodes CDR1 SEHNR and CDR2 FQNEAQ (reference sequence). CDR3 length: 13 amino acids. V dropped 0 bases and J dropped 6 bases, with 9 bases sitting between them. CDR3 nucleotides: TGTGCCAGCAGCTTAGCGGATAGCGGCGAGCAGTACTTC. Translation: CASSLADSGEQYF. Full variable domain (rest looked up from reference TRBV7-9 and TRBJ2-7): DTGVSQNPRHKITKRGQNVTFRCDPISEHNRLYWYRQTLGQGPEFLTYFQNEAQLEKSRLLSDRFSAERPKGSFSTLEIQRTEQGDSAMYLCASSLADSGEQYFGPGTRLTVT.

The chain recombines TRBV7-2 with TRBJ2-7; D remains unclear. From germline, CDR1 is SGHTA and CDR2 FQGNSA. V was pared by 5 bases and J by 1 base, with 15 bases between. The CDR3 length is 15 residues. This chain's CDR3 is CASSILPWGSYEQYF. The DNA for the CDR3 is TGTGCCAGCAGCATACTACCCTGGGGATCCTACGAGCAGTACTTC.

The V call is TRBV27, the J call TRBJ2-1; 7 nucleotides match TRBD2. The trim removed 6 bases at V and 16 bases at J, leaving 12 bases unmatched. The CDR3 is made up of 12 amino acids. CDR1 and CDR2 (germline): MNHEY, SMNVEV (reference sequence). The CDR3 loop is CASRSSGLEAFF. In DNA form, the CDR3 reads TGTGCCAGCAGAAGTTCCGGACTAGAGGCTTTCTTC.

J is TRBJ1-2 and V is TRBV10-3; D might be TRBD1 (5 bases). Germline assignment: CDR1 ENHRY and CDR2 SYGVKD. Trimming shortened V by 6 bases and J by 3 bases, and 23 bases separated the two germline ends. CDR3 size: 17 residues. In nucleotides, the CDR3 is TGTGCCATCAGCCTGGAGAGGCGTGGACAACCGTACTATGGCTACACCTTC. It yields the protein CAISLERRGQPYYGYTF.

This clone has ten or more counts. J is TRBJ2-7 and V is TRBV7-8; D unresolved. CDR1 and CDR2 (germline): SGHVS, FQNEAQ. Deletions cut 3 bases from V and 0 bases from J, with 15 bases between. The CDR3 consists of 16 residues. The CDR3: CASSFGAISSSYEQYF. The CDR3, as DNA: TGTGCCAGCAGCTTCGGCGCAATCTCGAGCTCCTACGAGCAGTACTTC.

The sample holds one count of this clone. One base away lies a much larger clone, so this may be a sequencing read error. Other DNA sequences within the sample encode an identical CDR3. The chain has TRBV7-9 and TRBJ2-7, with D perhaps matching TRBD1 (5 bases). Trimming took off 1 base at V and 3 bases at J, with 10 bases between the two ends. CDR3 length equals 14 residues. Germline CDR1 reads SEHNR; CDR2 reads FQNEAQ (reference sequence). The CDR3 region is CASSLGARDYEQYF. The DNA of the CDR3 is TGTGCCAGCAGCTTAGGGGCCAGGGACTACGAGCAGTACTTC.

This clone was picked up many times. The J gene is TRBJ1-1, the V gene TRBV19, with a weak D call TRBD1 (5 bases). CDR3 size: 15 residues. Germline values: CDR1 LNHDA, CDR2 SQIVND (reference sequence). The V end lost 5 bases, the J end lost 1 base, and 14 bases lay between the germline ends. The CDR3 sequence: CASSLYSGQNTEAFF. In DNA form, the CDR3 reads TGTGCCAGTAGTCTATACTCAGGGCAGAACACTGAAGCTTTCTTT.

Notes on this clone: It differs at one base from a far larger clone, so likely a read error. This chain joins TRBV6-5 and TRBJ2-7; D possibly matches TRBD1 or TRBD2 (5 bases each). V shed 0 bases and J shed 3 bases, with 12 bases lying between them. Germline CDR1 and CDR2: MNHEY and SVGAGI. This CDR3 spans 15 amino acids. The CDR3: CASSYSAGSFYEQYF. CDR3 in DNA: TGTGCCAGCAGTTACTCTGCAGGGAGCTTCTACGAGCAGTACTTC.

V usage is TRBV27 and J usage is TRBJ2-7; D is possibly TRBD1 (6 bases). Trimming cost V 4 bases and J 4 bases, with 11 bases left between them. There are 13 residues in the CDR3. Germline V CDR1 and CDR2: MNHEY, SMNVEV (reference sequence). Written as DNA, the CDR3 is TGTGCCAGCAGTTACACAAGGGGGTACGAGCAGTACTTC. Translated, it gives CASSYTRGYEQYF.

CDR3 coding DNA: TGTGCCAGCAGTTACGACTTTACGTCCTACGAGCAGTACTTC. Its protein product is CASSYDFTSYEQYF. The V gene is TRBV28, the J gene TRBJ2-7; D unresolved. Germline V gives CDR1 MDHEN, CDR2 SYDVKM. This CDR3 comprises 14 residues. Trimming cost V 4 bases and J 1 base, with 11 bases left between them. The complete variable domain, with remaining parts taken from reference TRBV28 and TRBJ2-7, reads DVKVTQSSRYLVKRTGEKVFLECVQDMDHENMFWYRQDPGLGLRLIYFSYDVKMKEKGDIPEGYSVSREKKERFSLILESASTNQTSMYLCASSYDFTSYEQYFGPGTRLTVT.

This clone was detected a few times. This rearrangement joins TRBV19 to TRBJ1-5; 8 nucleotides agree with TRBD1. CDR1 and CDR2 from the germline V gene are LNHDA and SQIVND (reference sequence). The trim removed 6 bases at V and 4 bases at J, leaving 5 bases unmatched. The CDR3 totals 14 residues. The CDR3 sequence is CASREGQGNQPQHF. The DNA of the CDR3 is TGTGCCAGTAGGGAAGGACAGGGAAATCAGCCCCAGCATTTT.

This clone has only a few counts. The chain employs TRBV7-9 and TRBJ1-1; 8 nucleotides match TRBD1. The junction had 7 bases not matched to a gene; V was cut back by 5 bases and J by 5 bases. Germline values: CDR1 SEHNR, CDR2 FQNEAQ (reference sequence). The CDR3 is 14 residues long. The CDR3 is CASSARTGQTEAFF. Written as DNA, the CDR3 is TGTGCCAGCAGCGCTCGGACAGGGCAAACTGAAGCTTTCTTT.

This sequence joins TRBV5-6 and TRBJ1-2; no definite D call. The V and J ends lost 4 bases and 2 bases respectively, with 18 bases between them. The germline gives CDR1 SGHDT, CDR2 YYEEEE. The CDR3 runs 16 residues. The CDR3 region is CASSGVMEGVNYGYTF. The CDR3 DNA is TGTGCCAGCAGCGGGGTGATGGAGGGTGTAAACTATGGCTACACCTTC.

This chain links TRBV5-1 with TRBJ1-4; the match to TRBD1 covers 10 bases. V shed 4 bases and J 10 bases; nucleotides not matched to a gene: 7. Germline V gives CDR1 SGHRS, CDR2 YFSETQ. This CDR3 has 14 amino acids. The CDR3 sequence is CASSPGDRGAKLFF. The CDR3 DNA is TGCGCCAGCAGCCCGGGGGACAGGGGCGCAAAACTGTTTTTT.

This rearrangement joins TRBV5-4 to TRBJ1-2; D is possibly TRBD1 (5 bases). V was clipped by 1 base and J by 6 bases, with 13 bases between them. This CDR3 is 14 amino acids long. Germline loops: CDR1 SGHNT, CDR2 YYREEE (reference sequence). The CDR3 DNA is TGTGCCAGCAGCTTGAGTCAAGGGGCCGATGGCTACACCTTC. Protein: CASSLSQGADGYTF.

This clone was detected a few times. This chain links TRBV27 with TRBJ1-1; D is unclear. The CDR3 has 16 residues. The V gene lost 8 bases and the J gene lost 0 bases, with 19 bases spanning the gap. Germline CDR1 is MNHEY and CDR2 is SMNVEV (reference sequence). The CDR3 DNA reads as TGTGCCAGCCCGCCGGTCGAGGTCTTGATGAACACTGAAGCTTTCTTT. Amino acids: CASPPVEVLMNTEAFF.

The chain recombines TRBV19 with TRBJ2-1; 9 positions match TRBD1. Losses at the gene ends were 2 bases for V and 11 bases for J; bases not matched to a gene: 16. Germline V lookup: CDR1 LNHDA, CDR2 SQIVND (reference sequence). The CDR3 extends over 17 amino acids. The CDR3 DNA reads TGTGCCAGTAGTATAACAGGGGGCATCGGCGGGACAGCCCAGCAGTTCTTC. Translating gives CASSITGGIGGTAQQFF.